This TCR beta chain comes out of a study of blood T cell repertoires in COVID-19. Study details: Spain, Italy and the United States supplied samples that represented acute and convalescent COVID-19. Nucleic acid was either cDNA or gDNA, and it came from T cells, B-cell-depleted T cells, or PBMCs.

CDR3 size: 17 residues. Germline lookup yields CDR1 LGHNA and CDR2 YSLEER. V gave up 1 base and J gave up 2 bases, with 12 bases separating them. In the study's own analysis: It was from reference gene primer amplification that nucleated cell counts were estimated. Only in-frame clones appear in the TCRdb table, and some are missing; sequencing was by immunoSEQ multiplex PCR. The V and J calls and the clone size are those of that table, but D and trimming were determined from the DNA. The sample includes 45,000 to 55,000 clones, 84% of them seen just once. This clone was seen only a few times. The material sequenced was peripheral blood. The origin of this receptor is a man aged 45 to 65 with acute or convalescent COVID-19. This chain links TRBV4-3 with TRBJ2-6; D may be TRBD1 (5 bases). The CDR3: CASSQVGAGTGANVLTF. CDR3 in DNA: TGCGCCAGCAGCCAAGTTGGGGCAGGGACTGGGGCCAACGTCCTGACTTTC.